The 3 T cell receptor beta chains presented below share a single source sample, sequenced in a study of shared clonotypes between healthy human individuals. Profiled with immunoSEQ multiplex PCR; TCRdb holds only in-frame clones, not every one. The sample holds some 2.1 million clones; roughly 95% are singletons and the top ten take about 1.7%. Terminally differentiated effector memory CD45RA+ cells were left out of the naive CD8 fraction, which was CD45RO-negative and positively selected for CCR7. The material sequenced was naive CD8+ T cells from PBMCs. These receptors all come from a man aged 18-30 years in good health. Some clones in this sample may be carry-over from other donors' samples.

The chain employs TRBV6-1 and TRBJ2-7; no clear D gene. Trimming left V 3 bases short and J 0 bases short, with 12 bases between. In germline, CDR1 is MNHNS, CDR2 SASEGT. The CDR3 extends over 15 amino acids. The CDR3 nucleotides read TGTGCCAGCAGTGATAGTCTCTCGAGCTCCTACGAGCAGTACTTC. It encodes CASSDSLSSSYEQYF.

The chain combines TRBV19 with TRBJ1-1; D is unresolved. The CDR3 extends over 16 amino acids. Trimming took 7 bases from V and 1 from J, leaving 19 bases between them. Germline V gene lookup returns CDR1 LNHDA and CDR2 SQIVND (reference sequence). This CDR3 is CASIPGSWPPNTEAFF. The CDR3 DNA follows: TGTGCCAGTATTCCTGGTTCTTGGCCCCCGAACACTGAAGCTTTCTTT.

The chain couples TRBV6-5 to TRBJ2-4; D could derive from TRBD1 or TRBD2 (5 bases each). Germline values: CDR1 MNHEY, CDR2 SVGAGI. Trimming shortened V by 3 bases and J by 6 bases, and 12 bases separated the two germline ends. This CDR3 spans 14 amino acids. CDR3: CASSYIEGRNIQYF. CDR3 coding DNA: TGTGCCAGCAGTTATATAGAGGGGAGAAACATTCAGTACTTC.